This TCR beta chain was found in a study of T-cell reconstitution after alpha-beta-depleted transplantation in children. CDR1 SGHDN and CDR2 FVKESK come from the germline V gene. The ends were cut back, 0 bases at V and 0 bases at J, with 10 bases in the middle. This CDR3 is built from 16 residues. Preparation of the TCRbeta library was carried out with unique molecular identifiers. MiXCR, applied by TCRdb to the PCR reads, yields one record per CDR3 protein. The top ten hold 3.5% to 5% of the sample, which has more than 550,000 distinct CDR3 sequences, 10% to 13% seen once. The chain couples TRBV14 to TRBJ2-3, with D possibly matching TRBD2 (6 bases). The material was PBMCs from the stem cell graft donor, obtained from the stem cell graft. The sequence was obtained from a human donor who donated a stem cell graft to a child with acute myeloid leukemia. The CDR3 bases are TGTGCCAGCAGCCAAGAGGATCGGGGGAGCACAGATACGCAGTATTTT. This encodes CASSQEDRGSTDTQYF.